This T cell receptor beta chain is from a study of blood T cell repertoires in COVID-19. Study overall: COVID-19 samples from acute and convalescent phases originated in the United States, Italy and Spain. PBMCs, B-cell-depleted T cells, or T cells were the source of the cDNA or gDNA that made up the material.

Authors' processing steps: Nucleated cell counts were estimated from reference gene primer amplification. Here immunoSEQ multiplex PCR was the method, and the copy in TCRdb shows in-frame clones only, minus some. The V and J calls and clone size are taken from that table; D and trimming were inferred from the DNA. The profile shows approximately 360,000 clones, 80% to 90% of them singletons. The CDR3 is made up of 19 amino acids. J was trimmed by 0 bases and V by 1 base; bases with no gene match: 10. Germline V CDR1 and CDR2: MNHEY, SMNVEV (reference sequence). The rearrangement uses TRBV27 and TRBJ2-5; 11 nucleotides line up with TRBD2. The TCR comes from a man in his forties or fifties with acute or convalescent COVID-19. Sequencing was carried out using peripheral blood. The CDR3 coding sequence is TGTGCCAGCAGTTTATATCCTAGCGGGGGGAGAAAGTACCAAGAGACCCAGTACTTC. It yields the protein CASSLYPSGGRKYQETQYF.